This TCR beta chain originates from a study of regulatory T cells in long-lasting Graves disease. The ends were cut back, 1 base at V and 6 bases at J, with 10 bases in the middle. This CDR3 is built from 13 residues. Germline CDR1 SGHRS, CDR2 YFSETQ. Time point denoted: newly diagnosed GD, antithyroid drugs for less than 3 months. The authors made the TCR library using RNA they extracted from PBMCs. Arm-PCR of CDR3 regions with iRepertoire HTBI primers generated TCR beta libraries. In TCRdb, the multiplex PCR reads were re-called with MiXCR into one record per CDR3 protein. There are 350,000 to 500,000 distinct CDR3 sequences in the sample; approximately 14% occur only once, and 17% lies in the top ten. The sample also formed part of further work on T cells in Graves' hyperthyroidism and ophthalmopathy. That publication notes: The HTBI primer set drove a first-round RT-PCR of the TCR CDR3.

The receptor was derived from a woman aged 45-59 years with Graves disease. The sequences come from peripheral blood mononuclear cells (PBMCs), collected at new diagnosis, from a patient treated with antithyroid drugs. This rearrangement joins TRBV5-1 to TRBJ1-1; possible D gene TRBD1, 5 bases. The CDR3 loop is CASSLIRGSEAFF. The DNA for the CDR3 is TGCGCCAGCAGCTTGATAAGGGGATCTGAAGCTTTCTTT.